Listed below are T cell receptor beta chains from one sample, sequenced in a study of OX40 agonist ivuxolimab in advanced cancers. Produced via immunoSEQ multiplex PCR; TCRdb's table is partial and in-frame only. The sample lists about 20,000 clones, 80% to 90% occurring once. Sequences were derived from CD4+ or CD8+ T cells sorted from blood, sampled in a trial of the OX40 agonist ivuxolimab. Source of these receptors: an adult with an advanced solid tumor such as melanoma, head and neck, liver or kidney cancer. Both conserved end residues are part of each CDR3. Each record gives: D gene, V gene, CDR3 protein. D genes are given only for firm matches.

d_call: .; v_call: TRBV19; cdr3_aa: CASSIGRWGYNEQFF
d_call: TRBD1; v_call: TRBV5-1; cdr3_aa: CASSQDRSYEQYF
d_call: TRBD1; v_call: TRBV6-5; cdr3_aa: CASSLAGTGQHEQYF
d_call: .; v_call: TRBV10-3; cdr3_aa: CAITEGIEAFF
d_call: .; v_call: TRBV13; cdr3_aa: CASSPAIALLLYF
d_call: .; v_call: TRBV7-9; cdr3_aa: CASRAGSSYEQYF
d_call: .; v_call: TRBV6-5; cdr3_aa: CASSYSSKAGYTF
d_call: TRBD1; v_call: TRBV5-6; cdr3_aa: CASSLGGTGWYF
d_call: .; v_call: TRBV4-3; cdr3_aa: CASSQDSGGPGELFF
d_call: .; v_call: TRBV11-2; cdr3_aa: CASSLGGAGYGELFF
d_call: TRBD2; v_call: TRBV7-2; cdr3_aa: CASSLNGGAPQTF
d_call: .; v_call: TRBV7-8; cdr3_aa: CASRQLGVSGYEQFF
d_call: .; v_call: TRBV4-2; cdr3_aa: CASSPRIVGDTIYF
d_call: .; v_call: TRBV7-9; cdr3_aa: CASSLHEQYF
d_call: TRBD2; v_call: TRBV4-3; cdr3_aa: CASSQGVGREETQYF
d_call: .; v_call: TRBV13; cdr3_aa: CASSLGRVAAFF
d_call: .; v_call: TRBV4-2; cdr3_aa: CASSQDNSHSTEAFF
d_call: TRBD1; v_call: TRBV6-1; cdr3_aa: CASSAWTGNEKLFF
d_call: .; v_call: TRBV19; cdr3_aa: CASLHLGYGYTF
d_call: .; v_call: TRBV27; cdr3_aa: CASGLPRDISNQPQHF
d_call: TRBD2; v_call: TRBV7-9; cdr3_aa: CASSATSGEYNEQFF
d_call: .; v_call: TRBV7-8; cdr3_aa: CASSLGSAGAPQHF
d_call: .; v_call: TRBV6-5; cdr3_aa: CASSYSNIGELFF
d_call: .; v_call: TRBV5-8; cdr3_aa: CASSLADLVGTEAFF
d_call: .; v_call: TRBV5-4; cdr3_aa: CASSFQGGGNTIYF
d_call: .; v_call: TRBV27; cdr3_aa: CASSFISGDEAFF
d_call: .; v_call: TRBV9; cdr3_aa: CASSVASNGYTF
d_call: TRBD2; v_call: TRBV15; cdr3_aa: CATSVSGGPYEQYF
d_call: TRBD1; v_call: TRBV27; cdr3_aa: CASSFLPGQGSSTDTQYF
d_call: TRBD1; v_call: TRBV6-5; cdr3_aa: CASSYAGQGNYEQYF
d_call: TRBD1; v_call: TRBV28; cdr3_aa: CASSFGQGNYGYTF
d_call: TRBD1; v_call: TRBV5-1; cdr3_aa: CASSLGQGNANGYTF
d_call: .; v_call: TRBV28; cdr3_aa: CASSSPGDIQYF
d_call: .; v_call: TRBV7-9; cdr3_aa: CASRIGLLKTGELFF
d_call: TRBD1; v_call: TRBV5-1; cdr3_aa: CASSYDRGSGNTIYF
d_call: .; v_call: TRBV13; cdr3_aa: CASRLWGPVAEAFF
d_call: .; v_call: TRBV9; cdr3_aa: CASRDGNYGYTF
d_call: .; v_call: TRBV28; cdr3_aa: CASSRVPDTQYF
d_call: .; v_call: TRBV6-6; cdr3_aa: CASSSYYEQYF
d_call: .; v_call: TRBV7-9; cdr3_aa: CASSLGASSYEQYF
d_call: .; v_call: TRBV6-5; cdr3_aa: CASSYSGREAFF
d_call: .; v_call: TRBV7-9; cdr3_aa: CASSARQVPNTEAFF
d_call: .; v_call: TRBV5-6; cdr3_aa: CASSAQSGFYEQYF
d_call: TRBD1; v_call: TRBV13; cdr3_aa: CASSLDRGIINEQFF
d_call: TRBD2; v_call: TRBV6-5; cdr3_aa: CASSQPGGLDEQYF
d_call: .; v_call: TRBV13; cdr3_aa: CASSLVLYGYTF
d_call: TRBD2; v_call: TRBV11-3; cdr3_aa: CASRASGESGELFF
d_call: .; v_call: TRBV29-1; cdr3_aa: CSVQKGERGDTGELFF
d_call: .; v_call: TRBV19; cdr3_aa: CATRSFETQYF
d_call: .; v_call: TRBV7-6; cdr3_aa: CASSSRDNPYEQYF
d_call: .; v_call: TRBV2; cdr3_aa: CASRKDGYEQYF
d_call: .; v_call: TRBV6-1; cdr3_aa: CASSDGRTYEQYF
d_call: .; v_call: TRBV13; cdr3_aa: CASSFGGAETQYF
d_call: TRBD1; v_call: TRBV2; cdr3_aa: CASSEIHPGQGSVPNEKLFF